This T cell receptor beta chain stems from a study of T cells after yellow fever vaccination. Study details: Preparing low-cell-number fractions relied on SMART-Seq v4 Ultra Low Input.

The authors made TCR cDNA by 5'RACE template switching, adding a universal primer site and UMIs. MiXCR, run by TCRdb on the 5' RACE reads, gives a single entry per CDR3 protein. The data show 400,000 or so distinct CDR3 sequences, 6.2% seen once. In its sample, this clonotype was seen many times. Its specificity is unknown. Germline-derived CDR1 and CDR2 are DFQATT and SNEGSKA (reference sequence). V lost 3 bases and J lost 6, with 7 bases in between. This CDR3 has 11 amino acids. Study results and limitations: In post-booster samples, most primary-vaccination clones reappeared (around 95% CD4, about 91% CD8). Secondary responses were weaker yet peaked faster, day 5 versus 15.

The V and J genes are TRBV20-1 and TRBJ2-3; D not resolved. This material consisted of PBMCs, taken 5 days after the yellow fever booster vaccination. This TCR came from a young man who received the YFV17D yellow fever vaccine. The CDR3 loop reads CSASPLDTQYF. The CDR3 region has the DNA TGCAGTGCTAGTCCCTTGGATACGCAGTATTTT.